The clone carrying this T cell receptor (beta chain) has a single count. The antigen is undetermined. Trimming removed 6 bases from V and 0 bases from J, with 14 bases in between. This CDR3 has 15 residues. The study excluded patients with uncontrolled infection, other autoimmune disease, pregnancy or lactation. The PBMCs studied were ones that came from about 10 ml fresh peripheral blood. The CDR3 regions of TCR beta were amplified from RNA transcripts. The HTBI set primed first-round TCR CDR3 RT-PCR. MiXCR, applied by TCRdb to the multiplex PCR reads, yields one record per CDR3 protein. The sample shows 450,000 to 500,000 distinct CDR3 sequences, approximately 23% of them seen only once. This entry belongs to a study of T cells in Graves' hyperthyroidism and ophthalmopathy. On the study more broadly: Peripheral blood was acquired at first diagnosis, ahead of any therapy whatsoever.

Study-wide findings and caveats: Expanded thyroid clonotypes (above 0.001) were mostly also found in blood.

The sequence was collected from a woman in her sixties or seventies with Graves' ophthalmopathy. The chain joins TRBV12-3 or TRBV12-4 to TRBJ1-2; maybe TRBD1 (6 bases). The sample comprised blood. The chain's CDR3 is CASSQGQLSNYGYTF. CDR3 in DNA: TGTGCCAGCAGCCAAGGACAGCTTTCTAACTATGGCTACACCTTC.